These 24 T cell receptor beta chains share one sample of origin, sequenced in a study of regulatory T cells in long-lasting Graves disease. For TCR beta, libraries came from iRepertoire HTBI primers and Arm-PCR of CDR3 regions. TCRdb called the multiplex PCR reads again in MiXCR, with one record for every CDR3 protein. The sample comprises approximately 310,000 distinct CDR3 sequences, about a sixth of which are singletons, and 35% to 45% rests with the top ten. As to time point: newly diagnosed GD, antithyroid drugs for less than 3 months. After RNA was extracted from PBMCs, the TCR library was made from it. This material consisted of peripheral blood mononuclear cells (PBMCs), taken at new diagnosis, from a patient treated with antithyroid drugs. The source is a female donor with Graves disease.

This clonotype was observed at least ten times. The chain uses TRBV28 and TRBJ1-5; 9 bases match TRBD1. Germline V gene lookup returns CDR1 MDHEN and CDR2 SYDVKM. This CDR3 has 14 amino acids. V shed 5 bases and J 5 bases; nucleotides not matched to a gene: 4. The CDR3 DNA sequence: TGTGCCAGCAGTGGGACAGGGAACTATCAGCCCCAGCATTTT. Amino acids: CASSGTGNYQPQHF. Using reference TRBV28 and TRBJ1-5 for the parts outside the CDR3, the full variable domain is DVKVTQSSRYLVKRTGEKVFLECVQDMDHENMFWYRQDPGLGLRLIYFSYDVKMKEKGDIPEGYSVSREKKERFSLILESASTNQTSMYLCASSGTGNYQPQHFGDGTRLSIL.

This clonotype came up many times. The J gene is TRBJ1-2, the V gene TRBV6-1; 7 bases are a match to TRBD1. The V and J ends lost 6 bases and 8 bases, in that order; junction bases with no gene match: 9. This CDR3 has 13 residues. In germline, CDR1 is MNHNS, CDR2 SASEGT. CDR3 DNA: TGTGCCAGCAGGAAGACAGGGCTGAGAGGCTACACCTTC. Amino acid sequence: CASRKTGLRGYTF.

Many counts were recorded for this clonotype. The chain is built from TRBV12-5 and TRBJ1-2; 7 positions agree with TRBD1. With 6 bases clipped from V and 5 bases from J, the junction kept 6 bases outside the gene matches. The CDR3 is 13 amino acids. Germline CDR1 is LGHNT and CDR2 is FRNRAP. The chain's CDR3 is CASGTQTGYGYTF. CDR3 sequence (DNA): TGTGCTAGTGGGACTCAGACAGGGTATGGCTACACCTTC.

In this sample, this clonotype turned up many times. The genes are TRBV7-2 and TRBJ2-1; a weak D match, TRBD2 (5 bases). Germline loops: CDR1 SGHTA, CDR2 FQGNSA. Trimming shortened V by 1 base and J by 8 bases, and 12 bases separated the two germline ends. The CDR3 has 14 residues. The CDR3 spells CASSLGPSSDEQFF. As DNA, the CDR3 is TGTGCCAGCAGCTTAGGTCCTAGCTCCGATGAGCAGTTCTTC.

The chain recombines TRBV28 with TRBJ2-7; 8 nucleotides agree with TRBD2. With V trimmed by 7 bases and J by 3 bases, 17 bases remained unmatched. Per the germline V gene, CDR1 is MDHEN and CDR2 is SYDVKM. The CDR3 runs to 17 residues. The CDR3 DNA reads as TGTGCCAGCACCCCCGGTGTAGGAGCGGGAGAGGGCTACGAGCAGTACTTC. It specifies CASTPGVGAGEGYEQYF.

The genes are TRBV6-5 and TRBJ1-5; D is perhaps TRBD1 (5 bases). CDR3 length equals 15 residues. V shed 2 bases and J shed 3 bases, with 11 bases lying between them. Germline assignment: CDR1 MNHEY and CDR2 SVGAGI. Here the CDR3 DNA reads TGTGCCAGCAGTTACCCCCCAGGGAACAATCAGCCCCAGCATTTT. It translates to CASSYPPGNNQPQHF.

This clonotype was observed a handful of times. Without the conserved terminal phenylalanine or tryptophan, this CDR3 likely stems from a read error. This sequence joins TRBV11-3 and TRBJ2-1; D is unresolved. Per germline, CDR1 SGHNT and CDR2 YENEEA. The CDR3 has 14 residues. With 5 bases removed from V and 8 bases from J, the gap between germline ends came to 16 bases. The CDR3 spells CASSPGIISYEQFC. DNA for the CDR3: TGTGCCAGCAGCCCCGGTATAATTAGCTATGAGCAGTTCTGC.

Details on this clonotype: A read error may be the cause here, since a much bigger clone is one base away. This chain links TRBV18 with TRBJ2-7, with TRBD2 as a possible D gene (6 bases). V lost 1 base, J lost 3 bases, and 10 bases lay in between. The CDR3 runs to 14 residues. CDR1 is KGHSH and CDR2 is LQKENI in the germline V gene. DNA of the CDR3: TGTGCCAGCTCACCACTGAGGGAGGACTACGAGCAGTACTTC. Amino acids: CASSPLREDYEQYF.

The sample holds a few counts of this clonotype. The genes are TRBV5-1 and TRBJ2-1, with 7 bases aligning to TRBD2. There are 16 residues in the CDR3. Germline-derived CDR1 and CDR2 are SGHRS and YFSETQ. Trimming took 4 bases from V and 8 from J; bases not matched to a gene: 15. The CDR3 bases are TGCGCCAGCAGCCCGCCCGCGGCTAGCGGTCTCCATGAGCAGTTCTTC. It translates to CASSPPAASGLHEQFF. The full variable domain, its missing parts supplied by reference TRBV5-1 and TRBJ2-1, is KAGVTQTPRYLIKTRGQQVTLSCSPISGHRSVSWYQQTPGQGLQFLFEYFSETQRNKGNFPGRFSGRQFSNSRSEMNVSTLELGDSALYLCASSPPAASGLHEQFFGPGTRLTVL.

To note about this clonotype: Being one base from a much bigger clone, this may be a read error. This chain joins TRBV11-2 and TRBJ2-6, with 7 bases lining up with TRBD1. CDR3 size: 18 residues. Germline V lookup: CDR1 SGHAT, CDR2 FQNNGV. CDR3 sequence (DNA): TGTGCCAGCAGCTTGGGGACAGTGCACCTCTCTGGGGCCAACTTCCTGACTTTC. It codes for CASSLGTVHLSGANFLTF.

The V and J genes are TRBV12-3 or TRBV12-4 and TRBJ2-3; TRBD1 matches 7 bases. The DNA matches TRBJ2-5 better at its end, which makes the J call doubtful. The CDR3 length is 16 residues. DNA of the CDR3: TGTGCCAGCAGTGCTGGGGGACAGAGTGGTATAGAGACCCAGTACTTC. It yields the protein CASSAGGQSGIETQYF.

This clonotype was picked up many times. The genes are TRBV20-1 and TRBJ2-5; 7 bases match TRBD2. With 0 bases clipped from V and 5 bases from J, the junction kept 9 bases outside the gene matches. CDR3 size: 15 residues. Germline assignment: CDR1 DFQATT and CDR2 SNEGSKA (reference sequence). The DNA of the CDR3 is TGCAGTGCTAGAGATCGCGCGGGAGCAAGGGAGACCCAGTACTTC. This encodes CSARDRAGARETQYF.

Notes on this clonotype: The CDR3 end shows no conserved phenylalanine or tryptophan, and so a read error is likely. J is TRBJ2-5 and V is TRBV18; no clear D gene. The CDR3 length is 11 residues. The ends were cut back, 4 bases at V and 1 base at J, with 1 base in the middle. Germline V gives CDR1 KGHSH, CDR2 LQKENI. The CDR3 nucleotides are TGTGCCAGCTCACGCCAAGAGACCCAGTACCTC. It specifies CASSRQETQYL.

This clonotype came up many times. The J gene is TRBJ2-7, the V gene TRBV2; D possibly corresponds to TRBD2 (5 bases). Germline CDR1 and CDR2: SNHLY and FYNNEI. Trimming removed 2 bases from V and 4 bases from J, with 9 bases in between. The CDR3 spans 13 residues. The CDR3 sequence: CASSEIGVYEQYF. For the CDR3, the DNA is TGTGCCAGCAGTGAAATCGGGGTGTACGAGCAGTACTTC. Combining the CDR3 with reference TRBV2 and TRBJ2-7 gives the whole variable domain EPEVTQTPSHQVTQMGQEVILRCVPISNHLYFYWYRQILGQKVEFLVSFYNNEISEKSEIFDDQFSVERPDGSNFTLKIRSTKLEDSAMYFCASSEIGVYEQYFGPGTRLTVT.

The table lists this clonotype with a few counts. This chain links TRBV27 with TRBJ2-7; possibly TRBD1 or TRBD2 for D (5 bases each). Trimming took 6 bases from V and 6 from J, leaving 12 bases between them. This CDR3 is built from 12 residues. CDR1 is MNHEY and CDR2 is SMNVEV in the germline V gene (reference sequence). The chain's CDR3 is CASSTLGTEQYF. The CDR3 nucleotides are TGTGCCAGCAGCACCCTCGGGACCGAGCAGTACTTC.

About this clonotype: At one end the junction does not follow the germline gene, possibly because of a read error. This sequence joins TRBV9 and TRBJ1-2; TRBD1 matches at 10 bases. Germline V gives CDR1 SGDLS, CDR2 YYNGEE. The length of the CDR3 is 16 residues. DNA of the CDR3: TGTGCCAGCAGCCTACCGGGACAGGGGTTTAACTATGGCTACATTTTC. This gives the protein CASSLPGQGFNYGYIF.

This clonotype was recorded a few times. The gene calls are TRBV6-2 or TRBV6-3 and TRBJ1-1, with D perhaps TRBD1 (5 bases). The CDR3 spans 13 residues. CDR1 and CDR2 from the germline V gene are MNHEY and SVGEGT. V lost 6 bases and J 5 bases, leaving 13 bases between the germline ends. CDR3 nucleotides: TGTGCCAGCAGGAAGAGGGGAGAAACTGAAGCTTTCTTT. Protein sequence: CASRKRGETEAFF.

This clonotype was detected many times. This rearrangement joins TRBV20-1 to TRBJ2-2, with 14 nucleotides matching TRBD2. Germline V gene data show CDR1 as DFQATT and CDR2 as SNEGSKA (reference sequence). Trimming at V came to 6 bases and at J to 5 bases, leaving 8 bases not matched to a gene. The CDR3 contains 16 residues. The CDR3 nucleotides read TGCAGTGCACCCGGACTAGCGGGAGGTGGTACCGGGGAGCTGTTTTTT. Amino acid sequence: CSAPGLAGGGTGELFF.

This clonotype has ten or more counts. CDR3 sequence: CASRRQGGTGELFF. CDR3 DNA sequence: TGTGCCAGCCGGCGACAGGGAGGGACCGGGGAGCTGTTTTTT. The V gene is TRBV2, the J gene TRBJ2-2; possibly TRBD1 or TRBD2 for D (7 bases each). Trimming left V 8 bases short and J 5 bases short, with 15 bases between. The CDR3 is 14 residues long. In germline, CDR1 is SNHLY, CDR2 FYNNEI.

This clonotype appeared many times. The V gene is TRBV2, the J gene TRBJ1-5, with 10 bases identical to TRBD1. The CDR3 is made up of 15 amino acids. V gave up 7 bases and J gave up 4 bases; unmatched junction bases: 7. Germline CDR1 and CDR2: SNHLY and FYNNEI. CDR3: CASIEGTGVNQPQHF. In nucleotides, the CDR3 is TGTGCCAGCATCGAGGGGACAGGGGTAAATCAGCCCCAGCATTTT. The full variable domain, with the rest looked up from reference TRBV2 and TRBJ1-5, is EPEVTQTPSHQVTQMGQEVILRCVPISNHLYFYWYRQILGQKVEFLVSFYNNEISEKSEIFDDQFSVERPDGSNFTLKIRSTKLEDSAMYFCASIEGTGVNQPQHFGDGTRLSIL.

The chain couples TRBV7-2 to TRBJ2-7; D is perhaps TRBD2 (6 bases). V lost 3 bases, J lost 1 base, and 13 bases lay in between. The CDR3 extends over 15 amino acids. Germline CDR1 reads SGHTA; CDR2 reads FQGNSA. CDR3 coding DNA: TGTGCCAGCAGCTTCTACCCCGGGACTTCCTACGAGCAGTACTTC. It yields the protein CASSFYPGTSYEQYF.

This clonotype showed up many times. This sequence joins TRBV25-1 and TRBJ2-1; D remains ambiguous. V lost 1 base and J lost 7, with 8 bases in between. The CDR3 sequence is 13 residues long. Germline V gene data show CDR1 as MGHDK and CDR2 as SYGVNS. The CDR3 coding sequence is TGTGCCAGCAGTGAATCCCCCGAGAATGAGCAGTTCTTC. Protein: CASSESPENEQFF.

In this sample, this clonotype turned up many times. The J gene is TRBJ2-3, the V gene TRBV6-2 or TRBV6-3; TRBD2 agrees at 8 bases. J was trimmed by 4 bases and V by 0 bases; bases with no gene match: 6. Per germline, CDR1 MNHEY and CDR2 SVGEGT. The CDR3 runs to 16 residues. The CDR3 DNA follows: TGTGCCAGCAGTTACTCGGGGAGCGGGAGTTCAGATACGCAGTATTTT. The encoded protein is CASSYSGSGSSDTQYF.

This clonotype has at least ten counts. The rearrangement joins TRBV14 to TRBJ1-3, with D possibly matching TRBD1 (5 bases). V dropped 3 bases and J dropped 0 bases, with 21 bases sitting between them. CDR1 and CDR2 from the germline V gene are SGHDN and FVKESK. The CDR3 runs to 19 residues. This chain's CDR3 is CASSHFASWDGVSGNTIYF. The CDR3 DNA follows: TGTGCCAGCAGCCACTTCGCATCTTGGGACGGCGTCTCTGGAAACACCATATATTTT.